This T cell receptor (beta chain) emerged from a study of cytomegalovirus exposure and HLA in healthy donors. General study results and limits: In a later analysis, productive TCRs from donors in an Asian-associated ancestry cluster reportedly carried fewer N-insertions than the cohort mean. Under in vitro conditions, a few CMV-associated chains were confirmed as specific for CMV antigens.

Use of 60 Vbeta and 13 Jbeta primers characterized the PCR. The method was immunoSEQ multiplex PCR; TCRdb's version includes in-frame clones alone and lacks a portion of them. There are about 79,000 clones in the sample; just over 70% occur only once, and around 8.4% lies in the top ten. This CDR3 has 14 amino acids. V shed 5 bases and J shed 1 base, with 8 bases lying between them. Germline V CDR1 and CDR2: LNHDA, SQIVND (reference sequence). Of note for this clone: As yet, its antigen is unknown.

The clonotype was recovered from a man between 60 and 70 years old in good health and CMV-seronegative. Sequencing input: PBMCs. V and J are TRBV19 and TRBJ2-2; tentatively, D is TRBD1 (5 bases). For the CDR3, the DNA is TGTGCCAGTAGTCCCGGACAGAACACCGGGGAGCTGTTTTTT. Protein product: CASSPGQNTGELFF.